This T cell receptor beta chain was found in a study of Ad26.COV2.S vaccination and SARS-CoV-2 variants. Turning to the study itself: Dosing was one shot or two shots 56 days apart. The study, taken as a whole, reports: Whether participants received vaccine or placebo, their non-spike TCR breadth was similar. The study found higher spike-specific TCR breadth in vaccine than placebo recipients.

This sample's treatment: 15 to 20 received Ad26.COV2.S at low or high dose, single or two shots; about 5 received placebo; per-sample allocation not given. Specimens were obtained on day 63 following the first vaccine or placebo injection. Assay: immunoSEQ multiplex PCR; the TCRdb copy retains only in-frame clones and omits some. Altogether 300,000 to 350,000 clones are present, 80% to 90% being singletons, with the ten largest covering about 10%. This clone was observed once. Its antigen remains unidentified. The receptor was derived from a person between 18 and 65 years old who received the Ad26.COV2.S COVID-19 vaccine or a placebo. The material sequenced was peripheral blood, taken in a trial of Ad26.COV2.S vaccine versus placebo.

The CDR3 loop reads CASSLDSGLTDTQYF. The CDR3 DNA reads TGTGCCAGCAGCTTGGATAGCGGATTAACAGATACGCAGTATTTT. V gene TRBV5-4 combines with J gene TRBJ2-3; tentative D call: TRBD2 (6 bases). Trimming removed 0 bases from V and 3 bases from J, with 11 bases in between. Germline V gene sequence: CDR1 SGHNT, CDR2 YYREEE (reference sequence). The CDR3 contains 15 residues. Drawing the rest from reference TRBV5-4 and TRBJ2-3, the complete variable domain is ETGVTQSPTHLIKTRGQQVTLRCSSQSGHNTVSWYQQALGQGPQFIFQYYREEENGRGNFPPRFSGLQFPNYSSELNVNALELDDSALYLCASSLDSGLTDTQYFGPGTRLTVL.